The rows below give T cell receptor beta chains drawn from one sample of a study of lymphopenia after photon versus proton radiotherapy. The data were produced by immunoSEQ multiplex PCR, yet TCRdb's version contains in-frame clones alone and is incomplete. The sample contains fewer than 20,000 clones, roughly 90% of which appear only once. The sample was peripheral blood, taken from a patient treated with photon-based radiotherapy. The receptors were gathered from a woman in her thirties or forties with cholangiocarcinoma. Each CDR3 is given with its conserved first and last residue. D genes are given only for firm matches. Clone size, where shown, is once, few, many, or a class for clones that have expanded.

>NA|NA|TRBV5-4|TRBJ2-1|16
TGTGCCAGCAGCCTCTCGGCGAGGGGGGGATACAATGAGCAGTTCTTC
CASSLSARGGYNEQFF
>NA|TRBD2|TRBV2|TRBJ2-2|15
TGTGCCAGCAGGGGTACTAGCGGGGCCACCGGGGAGCTGTTTTTT
CASRGTSGATGELFF
>NA|NA|TRBV19|TRBJ1-1|15
TGTGCCAGTAGTATGATGGTGGGAGTTCCCACTGAAGCTTTCTTT
CASSMMVGVPTEAFF
>NA|TRBD1|TRBV28|TRBJ2-7|15
TGTGCCAGCAGTTTCGCCGGGACAGGGGGCGGCGAGCAGTACTTC
CASSFAGTGGGEQYF
>NA|TRBD1|TRBV5-1|TRBJ2-1|15
TGCGCCAGCAGCCCAAGCCCTAAGACAGGGGATGAGCAGTTCTTC
CASSPSPKTGDEQFF
>NA|NA|TRBV5-4|TRBJ2-3|13
TGTGCCAGCAGTAGTACTAACACAGATACGCAGTATTTT
CASSSTNTDTQYF
>NA|NA|TRBV5-1|TRBJ1-1|17
TGCGCCAGCAGCTTGGCCGGGGGAGGAGGGATGAACACTGAAGCTTTCTTT
CASSLAGGGGMNTEAFF
>NA|TRBD1|TRBV7-3|TRBJ2-1|15
TGTGCCAGCAGCCCCGGGACAGGGGGCTACAATGAGCAGTTCTTC
CASSPGTGGYNEQFF
>NA|TRBD2|TRBV29-1|TRBJ2-3|14
TGCAGCGTTGAAGCTAGCGGGAGCCGAGATACGCAGTATTTT
CSVEASGSRDTQYF
>NA|TRBD1|TRBV5-4|TRBJ2-2|15
TGTGCCAGCACCCCCTTGTCAGGGGGTCTCGGGGAGCTGTTTTTT
CASTPLSGGLGELFF
>NA|TRBD1|TRBV18|TRBJ2-3|15
TGTGCCAGCTCCCCAGGACAGGGCATTTCAGATACGCAGTATTTT
CASSPGQGISDTQYF
>NA|NA|TRBV9|TRBJ1-2|14
TGTGCCAGCAGCGTAGCGGAAACTAACTATGGCTACACCTTC
CASSVAETNYGYTF
>NA|NA|TRBV28|TRBJ1-2|16
TGTGCCAGCAGTTTGAGGGTATTGGGGAACGGCTATGGCTACACCTTC
CASSLRVLGNGYGYTF
>NA|TRBD1|TRBV28|TRBJ2-7|15
TGTGCCAGCAGCCTCCACAGGGGGTTTGTGAGCGAGCAGTACTTC
CASSLHRGFVSEQYF
>NA|TRBD1|TRBV4-1|TRBJ2-7|15
TGCGCCAGCAGCCATCTACCGGGACAGGGTGGCGAGCAGTACTTC
CASSHLPGQGGEQYF
>NA|NA|TRBV6-6|TRBJ1-1|13
TGTGCCAGCAACCGGGGGATGAACACTGAAGCTTTCTTT
CASNRGMNTEAFF
>NA|NA|TRBV29-1|TRBJ2-7|15
TGCAGCGTAATTTCCTCGGACGGGGGCGCCTACGAGCAGTACTTC
CSVISSDGGAYEQYF
>NA|TRBD1|TRBV2|TRBJ1-2|13
TGTGCCAGCAATAGACAGGGCGTTGGCGGCTACACCTTC
CASNRQGVGGYTF
>once|NA|TRBV7-9|TRBJ1-2|14
TGTGCCAGCAGCCCCCTTGCGGGAGCCAGGGGCTACACCTTC
CASSPLAGARGYTF
>NA|NA|TRBV6-6|TRBJ2-7|15
TGTGCCAGCAGTTACACCCTGGGCAGGGGCCACGAGCAGTACTTC
CASSYTLGRGHEQYF
>once|NA|TRBV7-9|TRBJ1-2|14
TGTGCCAGCAGCTTAGCCAGGGAAAGCGATGGCTACACCTTC
CASSLARESDGYTF
>once|NA|TRBV27|TRBJ1-4|15
TGTGCCAGCAGTCCCCAGGCCGGTCGAGAGGAAAAACTGTTTTTT
CASSPQAGREEKLFF
>NA|TRBD1|TRBV6-1|TRBJ2-7|15
TGTGCCAGCAGTGAAGCGGGGACAGGGACCTACGAGCAGTACTTC
CASSEAGTGTYEQYF
>NA|TRBD2|TRBV4-2|TRBJ2-1|18
TGTGCCAGCAGCCCCCAGTTCAGATATAGCGGGAGTACCAATGAGCAGTTCTTC
CASSPQFRYSGSTNEQFF
>NA|NA|TRBV28|TRBJ2-1|14
TGTGCCAGCCTGGGGCCTTACTCCTACAATGAGCAGTTCTTC
CASLGPYSYNEQFF